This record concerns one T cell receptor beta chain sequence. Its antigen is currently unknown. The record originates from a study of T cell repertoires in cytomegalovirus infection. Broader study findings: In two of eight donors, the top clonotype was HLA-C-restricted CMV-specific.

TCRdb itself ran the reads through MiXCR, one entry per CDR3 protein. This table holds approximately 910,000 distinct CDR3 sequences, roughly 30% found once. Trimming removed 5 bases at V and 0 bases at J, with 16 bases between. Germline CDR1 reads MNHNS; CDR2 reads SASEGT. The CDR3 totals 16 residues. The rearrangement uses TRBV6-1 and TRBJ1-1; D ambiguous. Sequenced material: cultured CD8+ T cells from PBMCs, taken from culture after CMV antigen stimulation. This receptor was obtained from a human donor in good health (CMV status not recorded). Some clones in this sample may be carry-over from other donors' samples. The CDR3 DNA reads TGTGCCAGCAGTCAACACCCGACCATTCTGAACACTGAAGCTTTCTTT. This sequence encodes CASSQHPTILNTEAFF.